This TCR beta chain was recorded in a study of T cell repertoires in cytomegalovirus infection. Turning to the study itself: Matching HLA type and CMV infection were both indicated by public TCR beta signatures.

Germline CDR1 is MNHNS and CDR2 is SASEGT. This CDR3 is 14 amino acids long. V was pared by 2 bases and J by 2 bases, with 9 bases between. Each CDR3 protein gets one entry after TCRdb re-called the reads with MiXCR. This table has about 160,000 distinct CDR3 sequences, roughly 22% appearing once. Regarding the study as a whole: Pooled public TCR beta family frequency picked out CMV carriers with the relevant HLA. The study found HLA-C-restricted CMV-specific TCR beta clonotypes dominating the ex vivo response.

This clonotype has just a few counts. The antigen is unknown. This TCR was sampled from a human donor in good health (CMV status not recorded). Some clones in this sample may be carry-over from other donors' samples. The input for sequencing was CD8+ T cells from cultured PBMCs, taken from culture after CMV antigen stimulation. The V gene is TRBV6-1, the J gene TRBJ1-1; D is unclear. The CDR3 spells CASSEQASNTEAFF. CDR3 bases: TGTGCCAGCAGTGAACAAGCGTCCAACACTGAAGCTTTCTTT.